One and the same sample provided the 3 T cell receptor beta chains below, sequenced in a study of shared clonotypes between healthy human individuals. Profiled with immunoSEQ multiplex PCR; TCRdb holds only in-frame clones, not every one. The sample lists some 790,000 clones; over 60% were seen once. The sequencing sample was made of memory CD4+ T cells sorted from blood. Subset: CD45RA-negative fraction. All receptors come from a woman in her twenties or thirties in good health.

This clone was picked up many times. Other nucleotide sequences from this sample produce the same CDR3. This chain links TRBV7-2 with TRBJ2-7; D gene ambiguous. CDR1 and CDR2 (germline): SGHTA, FQGNSA. This CDR3 spans 13 amino acids. The germline V and J ends were trimmed by 5 bases and 2 bases, with 10 bases remaining between them. The CDR3 DNA follows: TGTGCCAGCAGCCCATACTTAACCTACGAGCAGTACTTC. The encoded protein is CASSPYLTYEQYF. Using reference TRBV7-2 and TRBJ2-7 for the parts outside the CDR3, the full variable domain is GAGVSQSPSNKVTEKGKDVELRCDPISGHTALYWYRQSLGQGLEFLIYFQGNSAPDKSGLPSDRFSAERTGGSVSTLTIQRTQQEDSAVYLCASSPYLTYEQYFGPGTRLTVT.

The J gene is TRBJ1-1, the V gene TRBV9; the D is unclear. Germline V gene data show CDR1 as SGDLS and CDR2 as YYNGEE. V was clipped by 4 bases and J by 0 bases, with 10 bases between them. This CDR3 has 14 amino acids. The CDR3 sequence: CASSPRRLNTEAFF. CDR3 nucleotide sequence: TGTGCCAGCAGCCCCCGAAGACTGAACACTGAAGCTTTCTTT.

The CDR3 nucleotides are TGTGCCAGCAGCTTAGCGTTTAGCGGGATAGGTGAGCAGTTCTTC. Translation gives CASSLAFSGIGEQFF. The chain couples TRBV7-2 to TRBJ2-1; 8 bases are shared with TRBD2. CDR1 is SGHTA and CDR2 is FQGNSA in the germline V gene. The CDR3 spans 15 residues. V trimming: 0 bases; J trimming: 9 bases; junction bases outside the gene matches: 7.